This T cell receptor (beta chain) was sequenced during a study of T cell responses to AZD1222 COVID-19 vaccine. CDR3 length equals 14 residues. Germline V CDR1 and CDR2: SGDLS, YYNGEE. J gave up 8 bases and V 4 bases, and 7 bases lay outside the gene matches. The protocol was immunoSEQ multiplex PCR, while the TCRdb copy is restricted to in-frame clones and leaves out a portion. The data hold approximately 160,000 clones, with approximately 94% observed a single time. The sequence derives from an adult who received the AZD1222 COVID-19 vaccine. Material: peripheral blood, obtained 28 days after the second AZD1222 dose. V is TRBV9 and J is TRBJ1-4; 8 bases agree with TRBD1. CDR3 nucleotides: TGTGCCAGCAGCTACAGGGGGACGGGCGAAAAACTGTTTTTT. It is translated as CASSYRGTGEKLFF.